The clone carrying this T cell receptor (beta chain) was counted a few times. No antigen is known for it. A second PCR of 7 to 11 cycles used a sample-barcoded 5' primer and a J-beta primer mix. TCRdb ran MiXCR on the 5' RACE reads and lists one entry per CDR3 protein. The sample gives hundreds of thousands of distinct CDR3 sequences, around 36% of which show up once; 10% to 15% is in the top ten. This sample stems from a study of blood T cells in healthy people across ages. Overall study findings and caveats: Measured against age, TCR beta diversity per million T cells decreased in a roughly linear manner. More naive CD4+ cells and higher diversity marked long-lived donors relative to aged donors. The donors' CMV status was not determined, possibly confounding changes in expanded clonotypes.

The CDR3 consists of 13 residues. Germline CDR1 is ENHRY and CDR2 is SYGVKD. The V and J ends lost 8 bases and 3 bases, in that order; junction bases with no gene match: 6. Each donor gave 9.5 to 10 milliliters of peripheral blood. The sequencing input was blood. V gene TRBV10-3 combines with J gene TRBJ1-1; 7 positions agree with TRBD1. This receptor was obtained from a man in his late teens or twenties in good health. CDR3 nucleotide sequence: TGTGCCATCGCGAACACAGGGGACACTGAAGCTTTCTTT. This codes for CAIANTGDTEAFF.